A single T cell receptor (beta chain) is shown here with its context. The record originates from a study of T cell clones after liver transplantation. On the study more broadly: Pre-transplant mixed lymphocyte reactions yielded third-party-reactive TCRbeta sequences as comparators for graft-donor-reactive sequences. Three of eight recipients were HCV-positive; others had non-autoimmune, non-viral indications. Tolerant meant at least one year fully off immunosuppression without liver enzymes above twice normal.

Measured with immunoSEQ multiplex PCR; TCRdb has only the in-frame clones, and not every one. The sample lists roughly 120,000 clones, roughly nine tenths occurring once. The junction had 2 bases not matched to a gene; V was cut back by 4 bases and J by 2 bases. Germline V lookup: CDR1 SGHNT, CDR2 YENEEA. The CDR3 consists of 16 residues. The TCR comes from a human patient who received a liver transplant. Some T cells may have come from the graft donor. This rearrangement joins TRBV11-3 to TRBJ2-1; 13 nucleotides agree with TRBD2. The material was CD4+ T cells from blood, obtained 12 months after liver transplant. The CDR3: CASSSGTSGTYNEQFF. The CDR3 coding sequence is TGTGCCAGCAGCTCCGGGACTAGCGGGACCTACAATGAGCAGTTCTTC.